The 26 T cell receptor beta chains below were found in one sample sequenced in a study of Ad26.COV2.S vaccination and SARS-CoV-2 variants. Sequenced by immunoSEQ multiplex PCR; TCRdb stores in-frame clones only, minus some. The sample has roughly 350,000 clones, about 87% seen once. As for treatment: roughly 18 received Ad26.COV2.S at low or high dose, single or two shots; a few received placebo; per-sample allocation not given. Collection of samples fell on day 63 after the first vaccine or placebo injection. Here the sequenced sample was peripheral blood, taken in a trial of Ad26.COV2.S vaccine versus placebo. These receptor sequences come from a person aged 18-65 years who received the Ad26.COV2.S COVID-19 vaccine or a placebo.

The rearrangement links TRBV19 to TRBJ2-5; 8 nucleotides line up with TRBD1. The CDR3 extends over 15 amino acids. V shed 4 bases, J shed 3 bases, and the junction held 7 bases outside the gene matches. In germline, CDR1 is LNHDA, CDR2 SQIVND (reference sequence). The CDR3 region has the DNA TGTGCCAGTAGTAGGACAGGGTGGAGTGAAGAGACCCAGTACTTC. Amino acids: CASSRTGWSEETQYF.

The chain couples TRBV7-8 to TRBJ2-7; tentatively, D is TRBD1 or TRBD2 (5 bases each). This CDR3 region has 15 residues. Between the trimmed V and J ends, which lost 1 base and 0 bases, there was a span of 10 bases. Germline CDR1 and CDR2: SGHVS and FQNEAQ. The CDR3 sequence is CASSLEAGSSYEQYF. The CDR3 region has the DNA TGTGCCAGCAGCTTAGAAGCAGGGAGCTCCTACGAGCAGTACTTC.

The rearrangement joins TRBV7-8 to TRBJ2-2; D gene ambiguous. V lost 5 bases and J 0 bases, leaving 10 bases between the germline ends. The CDR3 runs to 15 residues. Germline CDR1 reads SGHVS; CDR2 reads FQNEAQ. The CDR3 nucleotides are TGTGCCAGCAGCCAAACCGGATCGAACACCGGGGAGCTGTTTTTT. Its translation is CASSQTGSNTGELFF.

The chain combines TRBV14 with TRBJ1-1, with D hard to call. Germline lookup yields CDR1 SGHDN and CDR2 FVKESK. V was pared by 3 bases and J by 0 bases, with 5 bases between. The CDR3 is 13 amino acids. The CDR3 sequence is CASSQSLNTEAFF. The DNA of the CDR3 is TGTGCCAGCAGCCAGAGTTTGAACACTGAAGCTTTCTTT.

J is TRBJ2-7 and V is TRBV27; no reliable D call. The CDR3 has 16 residues. Trimming stripped 8 bases from V and 3 bases from J, with 23 bases between. Germline CDR1 reads MNHEY; CDR2 reads SMNVEV (reference sequence). The DNA for the CDR3 is TGTGCCAGCGGAATAGACAAGGGTATAGGGATCTACGAGCAGTACTTC. This sequence encodes CASGIDKGIGIYEQYF.

The genes are TRBV7-9 and TRBJ2-1; 13 bases align to TRBD2. Per the germline V gene, CDR1 is SEHNR and CDR2 is FQNEAQ (reference sequence). CDR3 length equals 17 residues. J was trimmed by 9 bases and V by 6 bases; bases with no gene match: 14. CDR3 amino acids: CASSLQIGLAGEVEQFF. In DNA form, the CDR3 reads TGTGCCAGCAGTCTACAAATTGGACTAGCGGGAGAGGTTGAGCAGTTCTTC.

A remark on this clone: At the DNA level, this CDR3 is encoded by other sequences in the same sample as well. This CDR3 is CASSLVGNEQYF. The CDR3 nucleotides are TGTGCCAGCAGCTTAGTAGGGAACGAGCAGTACTTC. This sequence joins TRBV7-9 and TRBJ2-7; D remains ambiguous. CDR1 and CDR2 from the germline V gene are SEHNR and FQNEAQ (reference sequence). The CDR3 has 12 amino acids. The V end lost 1 base, the J end lost 5 bases, and 6 bases lay between the germline ends.

The J gene is TRBJ2-7, the V gene TRBV10-3; TRBD1 agrees at 7 bases. Germline values: CDR1 ENHRY, CDR2 SYGVKD. V lost 3 bases to trimming and J lost 1 base; unmatched junction nucleotides: 3. The CDR3 contains 14 residues. The CDR3 loop is CAISDGTESYEQYF. The CDR3 region has the DNA TGTGCCATCAGTGACGGGACAGAGTCCTACGAGCAGTACTTC.

This clone appeared a single time. V usage is TRBV12-5 and J usage is TRBJ2-2; D possibly corresponds to TRBD1 (5 bases). The CDR3 loop spans 16 amino acids. The V and J ends lost 6 bases and 5 bases respectively, with 19 bases between them. The germline V gene encodes CDR1 LGHNT and CDR2 FRNRAP. The CDR3 nucleotides are TGTGCTAGTGGGCAAGGGGCCTCTATGTCGACCGGGGAGCTGTTTTTT. Its protein is CASGQGASMSTGELFF.

In its sample, this clone was seen once. V and J are TRBV7-9 and TRBJ2-3; maybe TRBD1 (5 bases). Germline assignment: CDR1 SEHNR and CDR2 FQNEAQ (reference sequence). V was shortened by 5 bases and J by 1 base, with 13 bases between the two germline ends. The CDR3 spans 15 residues. Here the CDR3 DNA reads TGTGCCAGCAGCACTGGGGCAGACCGCACAGATACGCAGTATTTT. It encodes CASSTGADRTDTQYF.

This chain uses TRBV28 with TRBJ1-2, with 8 nucleotides matching TRBD1. Germline CDR1 MDHEN, CDR2 SYDVKM. CDR3 length equals 17 residues. Unmatched junction bases numbered 9, after V lost 1 base and J lost 2 bases. The CDR3 DNA reads as TGTGCCAGCAGTTTATCTAGGGTGGGGACAGGCAACTATGGCTACACCTTC. This encodes CASSLSRVGTGNYGYTF.

The V and J genes are TRBV15 and TRBJ1-5; TRBD1 matches 7 bases. With V trimmed by 0 bases and J by 6 bases, 5 bases remained unmatched. Germline-derived CDR1 and CDR2 are LNHNV and YYDKDF (reference sequence). The CDR3 runs 15 residues. CDR3 region: CATSRDGTVFQPQHF. CDR3 sequence (DNA): TGTGCCACCAGCAGAGATGGGACAGTATTTCAGCCCCAGCATTTT.

This clone was picked up one time. This chain joins TRBV29-1 and TRBJ1-5; 9 bases are shared with TRBD1. Germline V CDR1 and CDR2: SQVTM, ANQGSEA. V lost 5 bases, J lost 7 bases, and 9 bases stayed unmatched. This CDR3 is built from 14 residues. CDR3 coding DNA: TGCAGCGTTTCTAAGGGACAGGGCGACCAGCCCCAGCATTTT. Translating it yields CSVSKGQGDQPQHF.

The V gene is TRBV5-1, the J gene TRBJ1-2; TRBD1 matches 7 bases. V was clipped by 2 bases and J by 6 bases; unmatched bases: 4. From germline, CDR1 is SGHRS and CDR2 YFSETQ. The CDR3 is 13 residues long. CDR3 DNA: TGCGCCAGCAGCTTCCAGGGGGTCGATGGCTACACCTTC. Its protein is CASSFQGVDGYTF.

V usage is TRBV27 and J usage is TRBJ2-7, with 10 bases fitting TRBD2. With V trimmed by 7 bases and J by 6 bases, 12 bases remained unmatched. Germline V gene lookup returns CDR1 MNHEY and CDR2 SMNVEV (reference sequence). CDR3 size: 15 residues. The CDR3 protein is CASTPGASGSGEQYF. The DNA of the CDR3 is TGTGCCAGCACCCCAGGGGCTAGCGGGAGTGGCGAGCAGTACTTC.

This chain connects TRBV19 to TRBJ1-2; D not resolved. V was cut by 2 bases and J by 3 bases, with 10 bases left in between. CDR3 length equals 14 residues. From germline, CDR1 is LNHDA and CDR2 SQIVND (reference sequence). Written as DNA, the CDR3 is TGTGCCAGTAGTATACAGGCCGTCGACTATGGCTACACCTTC. This sequence encodes CASSIQAVDYGYTF.

The rearrangement joins TRBV9 to TRBJ2-1; 9 bases map to TRBD2. V gave up 4 bases and J gave up 3 bases; unmatched junction bases: 11. Germline assignment: CDR1 SGDLS and CDR2 YYNGEE. The CDR3 covers 17 residues. The CDR3 loop reads CASSSGLAGRDYNEQFF. In DNA form, the CDR3 reads TGTGCCAGCAGCTCAGGCCTAGCGGGAAGGGACTACAATGAGCAGTTCTTC.

V usage is TRBV7-2 and J usage is TRBJ1-2; no definite D call. This CDR3 is built from 15 residues. The germline V and J ends were trimmed by 2 bases and 0 bases, with 10 bases remaining between them. Germline-derived CDR1 and CDR2 are SGHTA and FQGNSA. CDR3 region: CASSLTGRTNYGYTF. DNA for the CDR3: TGTGCCAGCAGCTTAACTGGCAGGACTAACTATGGCTACACCTTC.

In DNA, the CDR3 is TGCGCCAGCAGCTTGTCCCCGGCTAGCGGGGGGTACCAAGAGACCCAGTACTTC. Translating gives CASSLSPASGGYQETQYF. V is TRBV5-1 and J is TRBJ2-5, with 11 bases that match TRBD2. CDR1 SGHRS and CDR2 YFSETQ come from the germline V gene. The CDR3 consists of 18 residues. The V segment lost 1 base and the J segment 0 bases; nucleotides outside the gene matches: 8.

The sample holds a few counts of this clone. The chain has TRBV11-2 and TRBJ2-7; D may be TRBD2 (5 bases). This CDR3 contains 13 residues. From germline, CDR1 is SGHAT and CDR2 FQNNGV. Trimming removed 0 bases from V and 6 bases from J, with 9 bases in between. CDR3 sequence reads: CASSLEAAGEQYF. CDR3 coding DNA: TGTGCCAGCAGCTTAGAAGCCGCGGGCGAGCAGTACTTC.

This chain uses TRBV12-3 or TRBV12-4 with TRBJ2-1; D unresolved. V dropped 5 bases and J dropped 12 bases, with 11 bases sitting between them. The length of the CDR3 is 11 residues. CDR3 bases: TGTGCCAGCAGTCCGGCGCCGGGGCAGTTCTTC. This codes for CASSPAPGQFF.

The chain links TRBV4-3 to TRBJ1-5, with D possibly matching TRBD1 (6 bases). CDR3 length: 15 residues. Looked up from germline, CDR1 is LGHNA and CDR2 is YSLEER. Trimming removed 3 bases at V and 6 bases at J, with 15 bases between. The CDR3 sequence is CASSHDGGAGQPQHF. The CDR3, as DNA: TGCGCCAGCAGCCATGACGGGGGGGCAGGTCAGCCCCAGCATTTT.

The CDR3 spells CASSLVGVSYGYTF. For the CDR3, the DNA is TGTGCCAGCAGCTTAGTAGGGGTCAGCTATGGCTACACCTTC. The chain combines TRBV13 with TRBJ1-2; D perhaps matches TRBD1 (5 bases). This CDR3 comprises 14 residues. Between the trimmed V and J ends, which lost 1 base and 4 bases, there was a span of 10 bases. Germline loops: CDR1 PRHDT, CDR2 FYEKMQ (reference sequence).

This clone was observed once. Since the CDR3 does not end with the conserved phenylalanine or tryptophan, this likely comes from a read error. The DNA is omitted, as the CDR3 cannot be located on it reliably, and the CDR3 follows TCRdb's listing. This chain links TRBV24-1 with TRBJ1-2. Germline V gene sequence: CDR1 KGHDR, CDR2 SFDVKD. The CDR3 numbers 12 amino acids, ends counted. The CDR3 sequence is CATSGLLGWRVR.

The chain joins TRBV15 to TRBJ1-2, with TRBD1 matching 9 bases. J gave up 10 bases and V 0 bases, and 9 bases lay outside the gene matches. The V gene's germline CDR1 is LNHNV and CDR2 YYDKDF (reference sequence). The CDR3 has 15 amino acids. The CDR3 here is CATSRDLRTGADYTF. CDR3 nucleotide sequence: TGTGCCACCAGCAGAGATCTTCGGACAGGGGCCGACTACACCTTC.

Turning to this clone: Different DNA sequences within this sample yield the same CDR3. The V gene is TRBV5-1, the J gene TRBJ1-1; D remains ambiguous. The germline V gene encodes CDR1 SGHRS and CDR2 YFSETQ. This CDR3 comprises 12 residues. V was pared by 5 bases and J by 1 base, with 6 bases between. The CDR3 DNA reads TGCGCCAGCAGGATCGGGAACACTGAAGCTTTCTTT. It codes for CASRIGNTEAFF. The whole variable domain, remainder taken from reference TRBV5-1 and TRBJ1-1, is KAGVTQTPRYLIKTRGQQVTLSCSPISGHRSVSWYQQTPGQGLQFLFEYFSETQRNKGNFPGRFSGRQFSNSRSEMNVSTLELGDSALYLCASRIGNTEAFFGQGTRLTVV.